The subject of this entry is one T cell receptor beta chain. The antigen is not known. A much bigger clone sits one base away, suggesting this may be a read error. Library construction for TCR beta used iRepertoire HTBI primers and Arm-PCR of CDR3 regions. MiXCR was run by TCRdb on the multiplex PCR reads, yielding one entry per CDR3 protein. The profile shows over 300,000 distinct CDR3 sequences, around 16% of them singletons. Germline lookup yields CDR1 MNHEY and CDR2 SVGAGI. The CDR3 is 16 residues long. V shed 2 bases and J 5 bases; nucleotides not matched to a gene: 9. Time point of the sample: newly diagnosed GD, antithyroid drugs for less than 3 months. The TCR library used RNA extracted from PBMCs. The data stem from a study of regulatory T cells in long-lasting Graves disease. Study-level results: There was favoring of TRBV28, TRBJ1-2 and TRBJ2-5 in persistent disease. More public clonotypes were shared by persistent patients (around 3,000) than by new patients (fewer than 1,000).

This TCR came from a female donor with Graves disease. The genes are TRBV6-5 and TRBJ2-1; TRBD1 agrees at 7 bases. The sequencing here drew on peripheral blood mononuclear cells (PBMCs), taken at new diagnosis, from a patient treated with antithyroid drugs. In DNA, the CDR3 is TGTGCCAGCAGTTACACCCGACAGGGAGTGAACAATGAGCAGTTCTTC. This codes for CASSYTRQGVNNEQFF.